Listed here are 27 T cell receptor beta chains from one sample, sequenced in a study of radiotherapy plus CTLA-4 blockade in lung cancer. TCRdb's table, derived via immunoSEQ multiplex PCR, lists solely in-frame clones and lacks some. The data hold approximately 46,000 clones, with approximately 85% observed a single time. The specimen was peripheral blood, collected from a patient treated with radiotherapy plus ipilimumab. The source is a human donor with non-small cell lung cancer whose response to radiotherapy plus ipilimumab could not be evaluated.

The chain is built from TRBV19 and TRBJ2-1; D gene unclear. The CDR3 runs to 14 residues. Germline CDR1 is LNHDA and CDR2 is SQIVND (reference sequence). V was cut by 5 bases and J by 4 bases, with 12 bases left in between. CDR3: CASSPVAEYNEQFF. The CDR3, as DNA: TGTGCCAGTAGTCCAGTAGCAGAATACAATGAGCAGTTCTTC. Full variable domain (missing parts from reference TRBV19 and TRBJ2-1): DGGITQSPKYLFRKEGQNVTLSCEQNLNHDAMYWYRQDPGQGLRLIYYSQIVNDFQKGDIAEGYSVSREKKESFPLTVTSAQKNPTAFYLCASSPVAEYNEQFFGPGTRLTVL.

There are a few counts of this clone. The CDR3 spells CASSPASQGGTQYF. The CDR3 DNA sequence: TGTGCCAGCAGTCCAGCGTCACAGGGCGGTACGCAGTATTTT. The rearrangement joins TRBV6-5 to TRBJ2-3; possibly TRBD1 for D (6 bases). The germline V gene has CDR1 MNHEY and CDR2 SVGAGI. The CDR3 sequence is 14 residues long. V lost 5 bases and J 8 bases, leaving 17 bases between the germline ends.

This chain connects TRBV5-4 to TRBJ2-3; 7 bases line up with TRBD2. The length of the CDR3 is 14 residues. The germline V gene has CDR1 SGHNT and CDR2 YYREEE (reference sequence). Unmatched junction bases numbered 4, after V lost 2 bases and J lost 4 bases. The CDR3 region has the DNA TGTGCCAGCAGCTTCTTTGGGGGGGCAGATACGCAGTATTTT. Encoded protein: CASSFFGGADTQYF.

Comments on this clone: The junction departs from germline at one end; a sequencing error may be responsible. DNA for the CDR3: TGTGCCAGCAGTTATCCCGCTAAAACAGTGGGCGACGCCTTC. Amino acid sequence: CASSYPAKTVGDAF. V is TRBV6-6 and J is TRBJ1-2; D is unclear. Germline V gives CDR1 MNHNY, CDR2 SVGAGI (reference sequence). The CDR3 consists of 14 residues.

Here the CDR3 reads CASSRGLAGGPSTDTQYF. For the CDR3, the DNA is TGCGCCAGCAGCCGGGGACTAGCGGGAGGACCCAGCACAGATACGCAGTATTTT. The V call is TRBV4-3, the J call TRBJ2-3; 15 bases fit TRBD2. The CDR3 extends over 18 amino acids. The V and J ends lost 4 bases and 0 bases, in that order; junction bases with no gene match: 5. Germline V gene lookup returns CDR1 LGHNA and CDR2 YSLEER.

In nucleotides, the CDR3 is TGTGCCAGCAAAGTTACAGGGGGCATTATGTACGAGCAGTACTTC. It codes for CASKVTGGIMYEQYF. This chain joins TRBV27 and TRBJ2-7; 9 bases match TRBD1. This CDR3 is 15 amino acids long. CDR1 MNHEY and CDR2 SMNVEV come from the germline V gene (reference sequence). V was pared by 7 bases and J by 4 bases, with 11 bases of the junction left unmatched.

The chain joins TRBV10-3 to TRBJ1-1, with no clear D. V was cut by 0 bases and J by 4 bases, with 12 bases left in between. CDR1 and CDR2 from the germline V gene are ENHRY and SYGVKD. This CDR3 contains 15 residues. CDR3 DNA: TGTGCCATCAGTGAGTCGACGCGGGATGGCACTGAAGCTTTCTTT. Translation: CAISESTRDGTEAFF.

This chain joins TRBV4-1 and TRBJ2-5, with 8 positions matching TRBD1. The J call may not be correct, given that the DNA end is closer to TRBJ2-7. The length of the CDR3 is 15 residues. The germline V gene has CDR1 MGHRA and CDR2 YSYEKL. CDR3: CASSQAAGGNDEQYF. CDR3 in DNA: TGCGCCAGCAGCCAAGCTGCAGGGGGCAACGACGAGCAGTACTTC.

This chain uses TRBV29-1 with TRBJ2-5, with 14 bases identical to TRBD2. The V and J ends lost 6 bases and 4 bases, in that order; junction bases with no gene match: 7. CDR3 length equals 15 residues. Germline V CDR1 and CDR2: SQVTM, ANQGSEA. CDR3 nucleotide sequence: TGCAGCGTCGGGACTAGCGGGAGTGAGAGAGAGACCCAGTACTTC. Translating gives CSVGTSGSERETQYF.

The chain is built from TRBV4-3 and TRBJ2-1; TRBD1 aligns across 10 bases. Germline assignment: CDR1 LGHNA and CDR2 YSLEER. V dropped 0 bases and J dropped 6; count of bases not matched to a gene: 11. The CDR3 is 18 residues long. CDR3 sequence: CASSQDYPGTGVLNEQFF. The CDR3 region has the DNA TGCGCCAGCAGCCAAGATTATCCCGGGACAGGGGTCCTCAATGAGCAGTTCTTC.

The chain has TRBV2 and TRBJ1-5, with TRBD1 matching over 10 bases. CDR3 length: 15 residues. Per germline, CDR1 SNHLY and CDR2 FYNNEI. V dropped 4 bases and J dropped 1; count of bases not matched to a gene: 1. CDR3 loop: CASSADRGSNQPQHF. The CDR3 DNA reads as TGTGCCAGCAGTGCGGACAGGGGGAGCAATCAGCCCCAGCATTTT.

This chain connects TRBV7-3 to TRBJ1-5; TRBD1 agrees at 9 bases. The CDR3 totals 19 residues. CDR1 SGHTA and CDR2 FQGTGA come from the germline V gene. V lost 3 bases to trimming and J lost 2 bases; unmatched junction nucleotides: 14. CDR3 DNA sequence: TGTGCCAGCAGCTTCCTCTCCCGGGACAGGGTTTGGGGCAATCAGCCCCAGCATTTT. Its translation: CASSFLSRDRVWGNQPQHF.

This clone was found a few times. V and J are TRBV19 and TRBJ2-7, with D possibly TRBD2 on 5 matching bases. The CDR3 loop spans 13 amino acids. Germline CDR1 and CDR2: LNHDA and SQIVND (reference sequence). V was pared by 3 bases and J by 6 bases, with 12 bases between. This CDR3 reads CASSMKAGTEQYF. CDR3 coding DNA: TGTGCCAGTAGTATGAAGGCGGGCACCGAGCAGTACTTC.

V is TRBV25-1 and J is TRBJ2-4; 9 bases align to TRBD2. CDR1 and CDR2 (germline): MGHDK, SYGVNS. The CDR3 is 16 amino acids. Trimming removed 4 bases from V and 5 bases from J; junction bases left unmatched: 9. As DNA, the CDR3 is TGTGCCAGCAGTGTCCGCGGGAGGGCGACGCAAAACATTCAGTACTTC. It encodes CASSVRGRATQNIQYF.

The rearrangement links TRBV18 to TRBJ2-7; 7 nucleotides line up with TRBD2. CDR1 KGHSH and CDR2 LQKENI come from the germline V gene. J was trimmed by 0 bases and V by 6 bases; bases with no gene match: 8. There are 15 residues in the CDR3. The CDR3: CASSQAGVRSYEQYF. The DNA of the CDR3 is TGTGCCAGCTCCCAGGCGGGGGTCCGCTCCTACGAGCAGTACTTC.

This rearrangement joins TRBV2 to TRBJ2-7; 8 nucleotides line up with TRBD2. Unmatched junction bases numbered 16, after V lost 8 bases and J lost 7 bases. Germline V gene data show CDR1 as SNHLY and CDR2 as FYNNEI. The CDR3 is made up of 15 amino acids. CDR3 DNA: TGTGCCAGCTCGCGTAACGGGAGGGCCAGAAGTGAGCAGTACTTC. Encoded protein: CASSRNGRARSEQYF.

The chain employs TRBV28 and TRBJ1-5; D possibly corresponds to TRBD1 (5 bases). Germline assignment: CDR1 MDHEN and CDR2 SYDVKM. This CDR3 is 15 amino acids long. V was trimmed by 3 bases and J by 1 base, leaving 10 bases between them. CDR3 sequence reads: CASSFPGGSNQPQHF. The CDR3 bases are TGTGCCAGCAGTTTCCCCGGGGGGAGCAATCAGCCCCAGCATTTT.

As for this clone: An end of the junction differs from the germline gene, which may be a read error. The CDR3 protein is CASNLNRANTEAFF. As DNA, the CDR3 is TGTGCCAGCAACTTGAACAGGGCGAACACTGAAGCTTTCTTT. The chain employs TRBV5-6 and TRBJ1-1; tentatively, D is TRBD1 (6 bases). Germline V gene lookup returns CDR1 SGHDT and CDR2 YYEEEE. The CDR3 extends over 14 amino acids. The whole variable domain, remainder taken from reference TRBV5-6 and TRBJ1-1, is DAGVTQSPTHLIKTRGQQVTLRCSPKSGHDTVSWYQQALGQGPQFIFQYYEEEERQRGNFPDRFSGHQFPNYSSELNVNALLLGDSALYLCASNLNRANTEAFFGQGTRLTVV.

V gene TRBV23-1 combines with J gene TRBJ1-1, with D possibly being TRBD1 (6 bases). TRBV23-1 is labeled an ORF, and its function is uncertain. V was clipped by 4 bases and J by 1 base, with 16 bases between them. The CDR3 spans 16 residues. This CDR3 reads CASSPTFTGRNTEAFF. CDR3 coding DNA: TGCGCCAGCAGTCCTACCTTTACAGGGAGGAACACTGAAGCTTTCTTT.

The rearrangement links TRBV29-1 to TRBJ2-7; TRBD1 agrees at 9 bases. The CDR3 runs to 12 residues. Germline loops: CDR1 SQVTM, CDR2 ANQGSEA. With V trimmed by 3 bases and J by 4 bases, 1 base remained unmatched. The CDR3 nucleotides are TGCAGCGTTGAGGACAGGGGTTACGAGCAGTACTTC. It codes for CSVEDRGYEQYF.

This sequence joins TRBV7-2 and TRBJ2-7, with 9 bases matching TRBD1. V gave up 4 bases and J gave up 3 bases; unmatched junction bases: 4. CDR3 length equals 14 residues. Germline-derived CDR1 and CDR2 are SGHTA and FQGNSA. The CDR3 bases are TGTGCCAGCAGCTATGGGACAGGGAACTACGAGCAGTACTTC. Its translation is CASSYGTGNYEQYF.

The chain is built from TRBV28 and TRBJ1-5, with 7 bases lining up with TRBD1. Germline CDR1 reads MDHEN; CDR2 reads SYDVKM. The junction had 8 bases not matched to a gene; V was cut back by 6 bases and J by 3 bases. This CDR3 comprises 15 residues. As DNA, the CDR3 is TGTGCCAGCAGCGTCGGACAGGTGATCAATCAGCCCCAGCATTTT. Protein product: CASSVGQVINQPQHF.

The CDR3 nucleotides read TGTGCCAGCACCCACGACAGGGGAGCTTTCTTT. Translated: CASTHDRGAFF. The chain uses TRBV28 and TRBJ1-1; the match to TRBD1 covers 8 bases. The CDR3 is made up of 11 amino acids. J was trimmed by 10 bases and V by 7 bases; bases with no gene match: 5. Germline V gene sequence: CDR1 MDHEN, CDR2 SYDVKM.

The J gene is TRBJ1-4, the V gene TRBV5-6; perhaps TRBD1 as D (5 bases). The CDR3 extends over 16 amino acids. CDR1 and CDR2 from the germline V gene are SGHDT and YYEEEE. The V end was cut by 0 bases, the J end by 5 bases, with 14 bases between. The DNA of the CDR3 is TGTGCCAGCAGCTTGGGCCCAACCGGGGGAAATGAAAAACTGTTTTTT. This translates into CASSLGPTGGNEKLFF.

This chain uses TRBV6-5 with TRBJ1-6, with 10 bases aligning to TRBD1. J gave up 6 bases and V 8 bases, and 7 bases lay outside the gene matches. The V gene's germline CDR1 is MNHEY and CDR2 SVGAGI. CDR3 size: 15 residues. DNA for the CDR3: TGTGCCAGCGGTACCGGGACAGGGGCTAATTCACCCCTCCACTTT. Protein product: CASGTGTGANSPLHF.

This chain uses TRBV7-3 with TRBJ1-1; 7 bases agree with TRBD1. After removal of 3 bases from V and 0 bases from J, the junction contained 1 base not matched to a gene. The V gene's germline CDR1 is SGHTA and CDR2 FQGTGA. The CDR3 loop spans 14 amino acids. The CDR3, as DNA: TGTGCCAGCAGCTTGACAGGGATGAACACTGAAGCTTTCTTT. This gives the protein CASSLTGMNTEAFF.

This chain connects TRBV4-1 to TRBJ1-5; D call uncertain. The CDR3 sequence is 14 residues long. Between the trimmed V and J ends, which lost 5 bases and 0 bases, there was a span of 8 bases. CDR1 MGHRA and CDR2 YSYEKL come from the germline V gene. CDR3: CASSIPGSNQPQHF. The CDR3 bases are TGCGCCAGCAGCATACCAGGTAGCAATCAGCCCCAGCATTTT.